The source of this T cell receptor (beta chain) is a study of shared clonotypes between healthy human individuals. Method: immunoSEQ multiplex PCR; TCRdb's copy keeps in-frame clones and lacks some. The sample yields over a million clones, approximately 96% seen once. Germline-derived CDR1 and CDR2 are SGHKS and YYEKEE (reference sequence). The CDR3 totals 15 residues. The V gene lost 3 bases and the J gene lost 3 bases, with 16 bases spanning the gap. Study-wide results and caveats: Naive CD4 clonotype sharing across several donors was around 5.5%.

Details on this clone: The antigen is unknown.

The chain is built from TRBV5-5 and TRBJ2-7; TRBD1 might be the D (6 bases). The material sequenced was naive CD4+ T cells sorted from blood. Documented subset: CD45RA+ positively selected. The sequence derives from a man aged 25 to 40 in good health. This CDR3 reads CASSSIQGRYYEQYF. CDR3 sequence (DNA): TGTGCCAGCAGCTCCATACAGGGACGGTACTACGAGCAGTACTTC.